The 7 T cell receptor beta chains below were found in one sample sequenced in a study of regulatory T cells in long-lasting Graves disease. The time point: persistent/refractory GD, antithyroid drugs over 5 years with positive TRAb. RNA extracted from PBMCs served as the sequencing template. In building TCR beta libraries, iRepertoire HTBI primers were used together with Arm-PCR of CDR3 regions. TCRdb re-called the multiplex PCR reads through MiXCR, storing one row per CDR3 protein. Of approximately 400,000 distinct CDR3 sequences listed, less than 25% were seen once; the top ten hold less than 25%. Sequencing used peripheral blood mononuclear cells (PBMCs), obtained when the disease was refractory, from a patient treated with antithyroid drugs. The receptors here all came from a female donor with Graves disease.

The gene calls are TRBV10-3 and TRBJ1-2, with a tentative D call TRBD1 (6 bases). CDR1 ENHRY and CDR2 SYGVKD come from the germline V gene. The germline V and J ends were trimmed by 3 bases and 6 bases, with 8 bases remaining between them. CDR3 length: 12 amino acids. The CDR3 loop reads CAISERTDGYTF. CDR3 DNA: TGTGCCATCAGTGAAAGGACAGATGGCTACACCTTC.

The sample holds many counts of this clonotype. The V gene is TRBV5-1, the J gene TRBJ1-1, with D possibly matching TRBD1 (6 bases). V lost 4 bases, J lost 1 base, and 11 bases lay in between. Germline CDR1 is SGHRS and CDR2 is YFSETQ. This CDR3 has 14 residues. CDR3: CASSTRTANTEAFF. In nucleotides, the CDR3 is TGCGCCAGCAGCACCCGGACAGCGAACACTGAAGCTTTCTTT.

The sample holds many counts of this clonotype. The CDR3 DNA sequence: TGTGCCAGCAGTGCATCAGATCAGCCCCAGCATTTT. Protein product: CASSASDQPQHF. The gene calls are TRBV12-3 or TRBV12-4 and TRBJ1-5; D is undetermined. The CDR3 covers 12 residues. Trimming took off 5 bases at V and 5 bases at J, with 7 bases between the two ends.

CDR3 nucleotides: TGCGCCAGCAGCGCCCGGTATGCGGAGACCCAGTACTTC. It yields the protein CASSARYAETQYF. The genes are TRBV5-1 and TRBJ2-5, with D hard to call. This CDR3 comprises 13 residues. V was trimmed by 4 bases and J by 5 bases, leaving 12 bases between them. The germline CDR1 and CDR2 sequences are SGHRS and YFSETQ.

In this sample, this clonotype turned up a few times. V and J are TRBV20-1 and TRBJ2-7, with D hard to call. The CDR3 is 13 residues long. V lost 0 bases to trimming and J lost 5 bases, with 11 bases between them. CDR1 is DFQATT, CDR2 SNEGSKA, per germline (reference sequence). CDR3 protein: CSARDAFTDEQYF. DNA for the CDR3: TGCAGTGCTAGAGACGCGTTCACGGACGAGCAGTACTTC.

In its sample, this clonotype was seen many times. The chain couples TRBV28 to TRBJ2-7; TRBD1 is a possible D gene (5 bases). Trimming pared 5 bases from V and 7 bases from J, leaving 21 bases between. CDR1 and CDR2 (germline): MDHEN, SYDVKM. This CDR3 has 15 amino acids. CDR3 nucleotides: TGTGCCAGCAGTCCCCCCACCATCAGGGTTGGGGAGCAGTACTTC. Translation: CASSPPTIRVGEQYF.

This clonotype has a count of ten or more. V is TRBV6-5 and J is TRBJ2-5; 9 bases map to TRBD2. The CDR3 has 15 amino acids. V dropped 2 bases and J dropped 3; count of bases not matched to a gene: 4. CDR1 is MNHEY and CDR2 is SVGAGI in the germline V gene. In DNA, the CDR3 is TGTGCCAGCAGTTACGGCGGGAGGGCCGAAGAGACCCAGTACTTC. It encodes CASSYGGRAEETQYF.